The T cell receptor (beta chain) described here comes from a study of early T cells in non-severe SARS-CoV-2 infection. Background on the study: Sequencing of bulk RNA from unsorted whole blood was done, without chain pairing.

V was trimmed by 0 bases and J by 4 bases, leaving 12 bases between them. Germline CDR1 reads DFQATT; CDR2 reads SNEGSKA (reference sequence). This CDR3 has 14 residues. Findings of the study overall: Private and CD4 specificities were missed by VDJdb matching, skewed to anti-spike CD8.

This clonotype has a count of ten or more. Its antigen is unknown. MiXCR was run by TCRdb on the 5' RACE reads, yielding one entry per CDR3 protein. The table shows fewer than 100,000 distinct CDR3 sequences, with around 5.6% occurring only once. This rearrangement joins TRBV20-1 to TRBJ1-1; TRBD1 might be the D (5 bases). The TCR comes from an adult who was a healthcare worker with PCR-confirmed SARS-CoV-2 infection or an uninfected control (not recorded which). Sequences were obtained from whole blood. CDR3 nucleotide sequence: TGCAGTGCTAGAGATCTAGGGGCCGCCACTGAAGCTTTCTTT. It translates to CSARDLGAATEAFF.